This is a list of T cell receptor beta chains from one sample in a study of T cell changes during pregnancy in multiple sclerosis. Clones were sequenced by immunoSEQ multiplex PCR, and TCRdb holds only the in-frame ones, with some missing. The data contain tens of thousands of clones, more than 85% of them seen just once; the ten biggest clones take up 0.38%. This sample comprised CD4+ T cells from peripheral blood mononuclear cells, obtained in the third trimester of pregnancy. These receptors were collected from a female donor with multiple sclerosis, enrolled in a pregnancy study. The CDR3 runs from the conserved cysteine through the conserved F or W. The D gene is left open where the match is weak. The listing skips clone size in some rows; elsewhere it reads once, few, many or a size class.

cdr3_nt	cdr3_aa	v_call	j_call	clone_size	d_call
TGTGCCAGCAGCCCGGGTACAGGGCAATACTCTGGAAACACCATATATTTT	CASSPGTGQYSGNTIYF	TRBV5-6	TRBJ1-3	-	-
TGTGCCAGCAGTTCCCCAGGGGGCCAAGCTTTCTTT	CASSSPGGQAFF	TRBV6-5	TRBJ1-1	medium-sized	TRBD1
TGTGCCAGCACCCGGACAGAACCCGGGGAGCTGTTTTTT	CASTRTEPGELFF	TRBV6-1	TRBJ2-2	-	-
TGTGCCAGCAGCTTACTGTCAGGGGAAATGGGGACCCAGTACTTC	CASSLLSGEMGTQYF	TRBV7-6	TRBJ2-5	-	-
TGTGCCAGCAGCTTAGTGGCAGGGGGCAATCAGCCCCAGCATTTT	CASSLVAGGNQPQHF	TRBV7-6	TRBJ1-5	-	-
TGCGCCAGCAGTGAAATTTGGGGAGGGCAGCCCCAGCATTTT	CASSEIWGGQPQHF	TRBV10-2	TRBJ1-5	-	-
TGCGCCAGCACCGGACAGGAAAAGAACACTGAAGCTTTCTTT	CASTGQEKNTEAFF	TRBV5-1	TRBJ1-1	-	TRBD1
TGTGCCAGCAGCCGTCTCGGGACAGGCAGCTCTGGGGCCAACGTCCTGACTTTC	CASSRLGTGSSGANVLTF	TRBV7-9	TRBJ2-6	once	TRBD1
TGTGCCAGCTCAGATACTCAGACCGGGACAGGGAATGAAAAACTGTTTTTT	CASSDTQTGTGNEKLFF	TRBV18	TRBJ1-4	-	TRBD1
TGTGCCAGCAGCTTAGGTCAGGGCCACAATGAGCAGTTCTTC	CASSLGQGHNEQFF	TRBV7-2	TRBJ2-1	once	-
TGTGCCACCCAGAAACAGGGGGCCTATGGCTACACCTTC	CATQKQGAYGYTF	TRBV19	TRBJ1-2	-	TRBD1
TGTGCCAGCAGCCCAGACAGGCCCCTGGGCTACACCTTC	CASSPDRPLGYTF	TRBV4-2	TRBJ1-2	-	-
TGTGCCAGCTCACTGAGTGGGCCTAACACTGAAGCTTTCTTT	CASSLSGPNTEAFF	TRBV18	TRBJ1-1	-	-
TGTGCCAGCAGTGCGGAGTATATGAACACCGGGGAGCTGTTTTTT	CASSAEYMNTGELFF	TRBV2	TRBJ2-2	-	-
TGTGCCAGCAGTTACATCTCCCAGGGTGCAGATACGCAGTATTTT	CASSYISQGADTQYF	TRBV6-5	TRBJ2-3	once	-
TGCGCCAGCAGCCAAGATTTGGTCGCAGCGGGAGGGCGTAGAAGGTTCTTC	CASSQDLVAAGGRRRFF	TRBV4-1	TRBJ2-1	-	TRBD2
TGTGCCAGCTCACCAGAGGCAGCCCGGGGAGCTTTCTTT	CASSPEAARGAFF	TRBV18	TRBJ1-1	-	-
TGTGCCAGCAGCGGGGTACTAGTTTCCAATGAGCAGTTCTTC	CASSGVLVSNEQFF	TRBV13	TRBJ2-1	-	-
TGTGCCAGTAGTATCCCCCAGGCTGGGGCCAACGTCCTGACTTTC	CASSIPQAGANVLTF	TRBV19	TRBJ2-6	-	-
TGTGCCAGCTACACTCCGGCTAGCGGGAAACACATTCAGTACTTC	CASYTPASGKHIQYF	TRBV6-5	TRBJ2-4	-	TRBD2
TGCGCCAGCAGGGGGGACGGGGGATCTAGTGAGCAGTTCTTC	CASRGDGGSSEQFF	TRBV10-2	TRBJ2-1	-	-
TGTGCCAGCAGTTCAACGGTAGCAGTGCAAGAGACCCAGTACTTC	CASSSTVAVQETQYF	TRBV28	TRBJ2-5	-	-
TGTGCCAGCAGCGCCGGGGGACTAGTTTACAATGAGCAGTTCTTC	CASSAGGLVYNEQFF	TRBV6-1	TRBJ2-1	-	TRBD2
TGCGCCAGCAGTGAGTCGGGGGGGACAGGACGCAACGGGGCTTTCTTT	CASSESGGTGRNGAFF	TRBV10-2	TRBJ1-1	-	TRBD1
TGTGCCAGTAGTGACAGGGGCTACGAGCAGTACTTC	CASSDRGYEQYF	TRBV19	TRBJ2-7	-	TRBD1
TGTGCCAGTAGTCGAGGGTTACGGTACACTGAAGCTTTCTTT	CASSRGLRYTEAFF	TRBV19	TRBJ1-1	-	-
TGTGCCTGGAGTGTCCTAGCGGGGGGTAACGGGGAGCTGTTTTTT	CAWSVLAGGNGELFF	TRBV30	TRBJ2-2	-	TRBD2
TGTGCCAGCAGCTTGGCGGGGATGAGCCAGCCCCAGCATTTT	CASSLAGMSQPQHF	TRBV5-6	TRBJ1-5	-	-